This T cell receptor beta chain stems from a study of T cell changes during pregnancy in multiple sclerosis. There are 18 residues in the CDR3. Losses at the gene ends were 3 bases for V and 1 base for J; bases not matched to a gene: 8. Germline CDR1 reads MNHNS; CDR2 reads SASEGT. This table comes from immunoSEQ multiplex PCR, and its TCRdb copy is limited to in-frame clones, with some not included. The data contain roughly 73,000 clones, around nine tenths of them singletons. The sequencing used peripheral blood, collected in the second trimester of pregnancy. This chain links TRBV6-1 with TRBJ2-4, with 11 bases fitting TRBD2. The sequence came from a female donor in good health, enrolled as a control in a pregnancy study. CDR3 protein: CASSDRLAGPGAKNIQYF. The DNA for the CDR3 is TGTGCCAGCAGTGACAGACTAGCGGGGCCTGGGGCCAAAAACATTCAGTACTTC.